The 3 T cell receptor beta chains below were found in one sample sequenced in a study of T cell responses to AZD1222 COVID-19 vaccine. Some clones are missing from TCRdb's copy, which holds only in-frame ones; the method was immunoSEQ multiplex PCR. This table has tens of thousands of clones, 80% to 90% appearing once. The sample was peripheral blood, taken 28 days after the second AZD1222 dose. These receptors were collected from an adult who received the AZD1222 COVID-19 vaccine.

The chain links TRBV28 to TRBJ1-1; 7 positions agree with TRBD1. Germline trimming cut 3 bases from V and 10 bases from J; bases unmatched to any gene: 11. In germline, CDR1 is MDHEN, CDR2 SYDVKM. There are 14 residues in the CDR3. The CDR3: CASSFRQGLVGAFF. The CDR3 DNA reads TGTGCCAGCAGTTTTCGACAGGGTTTGGTGGGAGCTTTCTTT.

The genes are TRBV19 and TRBJ2-3; tentative D call: TRBD2 (6 bases). This CDR3 is built from 14 residues. Trimming shortened V by 5 bases and J by 6 bases, and 15 bases separated the two germline ends. In germline, CDR1 is LNHDA, CDR2 SQIVND (reference sequence). CDR3 DNA sequence: TGTGCCAGTAGTCCCCGGGACTTCTCGGATACGCAGTATTTT. Protein product: CASSPRDFSDTQYF.

The gene calls are TRBV6-5 and TRBJ2-2; TRBD1 agrees at 10 bases. Trimming took 7 bases from V and 4 from J; bases not matched to a gene: 6. Germline CDR1 reads MNHEY; CDR2 reads SVGAGI. The CDR3 has 15 amino acids. This CDR3 is CASNLGTGATGELFF. CDR3 coding DNA: TGTGCCAGCAACCTTGGGACAGGGGCCACCGGGGAGCTGTTTTTT.